The 27 T cell receptor beta chains below all came from one sample that was sequenced in a study of cytomegalovirus exposure and HLA in healthy donors. PCR employed 60 Vbeta and 13 Jbeta primers. The data were produced by immunoSEQ multiplex PCR, yet TCRdb's version contains in-frame clones alone and is incomplete. This sample carries some 130,000 clones, roughly three quarters of them seen once, and the ten largest clones take 0.94%. The sequencing input was PBMCs. The origin of the receptors is a woman aged 60-75 years in good health and CMV-seronegative.

In regard to this clone: Other DNA variants within this sample encode the same CDR3. The V gene is TRBV5-6, the J gene TRBJ1-6, with TRBD1 as a possible D gene (6 bases). Trimming pared 2 bases from V and 0 bases from J, leaving 12 bases between. The germline gives CDR1 SGHDT, CDR2 YYEEEE. CDR3 length: 17 amino acids. CDR3 amino acids: CASSFWTASSYNSPLHF. Here the CDR3 DNA reads TGTGCCAGCAGCTTTTGGACAGCTAGCTCCTATAATTCACCCCTCCACTTT.

This rearrangement joins TRBV28 to TRBJ1-1, with D perhaps TRBD1 (5 bases). V gave up 5 bases and J gave up 8 bases, with 21 bases separating them. Germline lookup yields CDR1 MDHEN and CDR2 SYDVKM. This CDR3 comprises 15 residues. The CDR3 sequence: CASSIRAGPREEAFF. The CDR3 DNA follows: TGTGCCAGCAGTATTCGGGCCGGCCCCAGGGAAGAAGCTTTCTTT. Full variable domain (outside the CDR3, taken from reference TRBV28 and TRBJ1-1): DVKVTQSSRYLVKRTGEKVFLECVQDMDHENMFWYRQDPGLGLRLIYFSYDVKMKEKGDIPEGYSVSREKKERFSLILESASTNQTSMYLCASSIRAGPREEAFFGQGTRLTVV.

The J gene is TRBJ2-1, the V gene TRBV21-1; TRBD1 was called by the table and not checked on the DNA. TRBV21-1 counts as a pseudogene. The CDR3 totals 18 residues. In DNA form, the CDR3 reads TGTGCCAGCAGCAAAAAGTGGCAGACAGGCTTAGCCTACAATGAGCAGTTCTTC. Amino acid sequence: CASSKKWQTGLAYNEQFF.

The chain links TRBV5-6 to TRBJ1-2; the match to TRBD1 covers 7 bases. After removal of 4 bases from V and 7 bases from J, the junction contained 10 bases not matched to a gene. Germline-derived CDR1 and CDR2 are SGHDT and YYEEEE. This CDR3 comprises 14 residues. The CDR3 nucleotides are TGTGCCAGCAGCCCCGCAGGGGGATCAGGTGGCTACACCTTC. It translates to CASSPAGGSGGYTF. Variable domain in full (rest from reference TRBV5-6 and TRBJ1-2): DAGVTQSPTHLIKTRGQQVTLRCSPKSGHDTVSWYQQALGQGPQFIFQYYEEEERQRGNFPDRFSGHQFPNYSSELNVNALLLGDSALYLCASSPAGGSGGYTFGSGTRLTVV.

This chain uses TRBV27 with TRBJ1-3; 12 bases fit TRBD1. Germline V gives CDR1 MNHEY, CDR2 SMNVEV (reference sequence). There are 17 residues in the CDR3. The V gene end was trimmed by 5 bases and the J gene end by 1 base; junction bases not matched to a gene: 6. DNA of the CDR3: TGTGCCAGCAGTGCAAAGGGACAGGGGGCTTCTGGAAACACCATATATTTT. Its translation: CASSAKGQGASGNTIYF.

The genes are TRBV11-2 and TRBJ1-5; tentative D call: TRBD1 (5 bases). This CDR3 has 14 amino acids. CDR1 is SGHAT and CDR2 is FQNNGV in the germline V gene. V was shortened by 0 bases and J by 7 bases, with 10 bases between the two germline ends. The CDR3 loop is CASSLDGGKQPQHF. DNA for the CDR3: TGTGCCAGCAGCTTAGACGGGGGGAAGCAGCCCCAGCATTTT.

This clone was picked up one time. J is TRBJ2-7 and V is TRBV7-3; 7 bases are a match to TRBD2. The CDR3 extends over 15 amino acids. CDR1 and CDR2 (germline): SGHTA, FQGTGA. J lost 5 bases, V lost 2 bases, and 9 bases had no gene match. The CDR3 region is CASSLLAAGPNEQYF. The DNA for the CDR3 is TGTGCCAGCAGCTTACTAGCGGCGGGGCCAAACGAGCAGTACTTC. Based on the CDR3 plus reference TRBV7-3 and TRBJ2-7, the full variable domain is GAGVSQTPSNKVTEKGKYVELRCDPISGHTALYWYRQSLGQGPEFLIYFQGTGAADDSGLPNDRFFAVRPEGSVSTLKIQRTERGDSAVYLCASSLLAAGPNEQYFGPGTRLTVT.

V and J are TRBV6-6 and TRBJ2-1, with D maybe TRBD2 (7 bases). Germline loops: CDR1 MNHNY, CDR2 SVGAGI (reference sequence). The CDR3 consists of 15 residues. Trimming pared 6 bases from V and 8 bases from J, leaving 20 bases between. The chain's CDR3 is CASRTSRGGADEQFF. The CDR3 DNA reads as TGTGCCAGCAGGACTTCCAGGGGAGGGGCCGATGAGCAGTTCTTC.

V gene TRBV7-6 combines with J gene TRBJ2-7; 14 bases map to TRBD2. Germline lookup yields CDR1 SGHVS and CDR2 FNYEAQ. The ends lost 5 bases at V and 5 bases at J; junction bases unmatched: 5. CDR3 length: 15 amino acids. Written as DNA, the CDR3 is TGTGCCAGCAGCACGGGACTAGCGGGAGTGCACGAGCAGTACTTC. It codes for CASSTGLAGVHEQYF.

V is TRBV6-5 and J is TRBJ2-7; TRBD1 matches 8 bases. CDR3 size: 15 residues. After removal of 5 bases from V and 3 bases from J, the junction contained 9 bases not matched to a gene. CDR1 is MNHEY, CDR2 SVGAGI, per germline. The CDR3 bases are TGTGCCAGCAGTCGGGCCGGACAGGGCCGCTACGAGCAGTACTTC. Translating gives CASSRAGQGRYEQYF.

This clone was seen more than once but under ten times. The chain uses TRBV19 and TRBJ2-1, with 10 nucleotides matching TRBD2. CDR3 length: 18 amino acids. The junction had 14 bases not matched to a gene; V was cut back by 3 bases and J by 6 bases. Germline-derived CDR1 and CDR2 are LNHDA and SQIVND (reference sequence). The CDR3 reads CASSISASGSVGFNEQFF. CDR3 coding DNA: TGTGCCAGTAGTATTTCCGCTAGCGGGAGCGTCGGGTTCAATGAGCAGTTCTTC.

The J gene is TRBJ1-1, the V gene TRBV27; 8 bases are shared with TRBD1. Per germline, CDR1 MNHEY and CDR2 SMNVEV (reference sequence). CDR3 length: 16 residues. The trim removed 9 bases at V and 8 bases at J, leaving 20 bases unmatched. CDR3 sequence (DNA): TGTGCCAGAACGGACAGGGAATGGAGGGCGGATTCCGAAGCTTTCTTT. Encoded protein: CARTDREWRADSEAFF.

The V gene is TRBV4-1, the J gene TRBJ2-1; 14 nucleotides line up with TRBD2. V was clipped by 3 bases and J by 15 bases; unmatched bases: 13. The CDR3 is 16 amino acids. Germline V gives CDR1 MGHRA, CDR2 YSYEKL. The CDR3 sequence: CASSQLPRTSGGRWFF. Here the CDR3 DNA reads TGCGCCAGCAGCCAGCTACCGCGGACTAGCGGGGGGCGGTGGTTCTTC.

The rearrangement links TRBV9 to TRBJ2-1; tentatively, D is TRBD2 (6 bases). The ends were cut back, 7 bases at V and 1 base at J, with 18 bases in the middle. Germline CDR1 and CDR2: SGDLS and YYNGEE. This CDR3 contains 16 residues. CDR3: CASSFSGRGSYNEQFF. CDR3 DNA: TGTGCCAGCTCATTCTCCGGGAGAGGGTCCTACAATGAGCAGTTCTTC.

The J gene is TRBJ2-2, the V gene TRBV5-1; TRBD1 is a possible D gene (6 bases). CDR1 is SGHRS and CDR2 is YFSETQ in the germline V gene. V was shortened by 4 bases and J by 5 bases, with 15 bases between the two germline ends. This CDR3 is built from 15 residues. The CDR3 region has the DNA TGCGCCAGCAGCGGGACGGGACAACGAACCGGGGAGCTGTTTTTT. Protein sequence: CASSGTGQRTGELFF.

CDR3 nucleotide sequence: TGTGCCAGCAGCCCCAAGGCGGGAGCCCACGGCGAGCAGTACTTC. This sequence encodes CASSPKAGAHGEQYF. The chain carries TRBV27 and TRBJ2-7, with TRBD2 matching over 7 bases. V trimming: 6 bases; J trimming: 6 bases; junction bases outside the gene matches: 14. Germline CDR1 is MNHEY and CDR2 is SMNVEV (reference sequence). CDR3 length: 15 amino acids.

The rearrangement links TRBV7-2 to TRBJ1-6; D remains unclear. Germline V lookup: CDR1 SGHTA, CDR2 FQGNSA. V was clipped by 4 bases and J by 0 bases, with 4 bases between them. CDR3 size: 14 residues. The CDR3 coding sequence is TGTGCCAGCAGCTCTAGCTCCTATAATTCACCCCTCCACTTT. Translation: CASSSSSYNSPLHF. The full variable domain, its missing parts supplied by reference TRBV7-2 and TRBJ1-6, is GAGVSQSPSNKVTEKGKDVELRCDPISGHTALYWYRQSLGQGLEFLIYFQGNSAPDKSGLPSDRFSAERTGGSVSTLTIQRTQQEDSAVYLCASSSSSYNSPLHFGNGTRLTVT.

The rearrangement links TRBV28 to TRBJ2-5; TRBD2 matches at 12 bases. Trimming took 8 bases from V and 3 from J; bases not matched to a gene: 4. The germline gives CDR1 MDHEN, CDR2 SYDVKM. CDR3 length: 14 residues. CDR3 sequence: CASGLAGGEETQYF. In nucleotides, the CDR3 is TGTGCCAGCGGCCTAGCGGGGGGGGAAGAGACCCAGTACTTC.

This chain connects TRBV7-8 to TRBJ1-5; tentative D call: TRBD1 (5 bases). V was trimmed by 5 bases and J by 5 bases, leaving 10 bases between them. This CDR3 has 13 residues. Germline CDR1 is SGHVS and CDR2 is FQNEAQ. For the CDR3, the DNA is TGTGCCAGCAGCCCGGGGGGTTATCAGCCCCAGCATTTT. It encodes CASSPGGYQPQHF.

The V call is TRBV28, the J call TRBJ1-2, with D tentatively TRBD1 (5 bases). The CDR3 is 12 amino acids. Between the trimmed V and J ends, which lost 6 bases and 7 bases, there was a span of 12 bases. The germline CDR1 and CDR2 sequences are MDHEN and SYDVKM. In DNA form, the CDR3 reads TGTGCCAGCAGCCCTCCGGGGGTTGGCTACACCTTC. Residues: CASSPPGVGYTF.

The chain recombines TRBV20-1 with TRBJ1-5; D remains unclear. The ends were cut back, 3 bases at V and 6 bases at J, with 6 bases in the middle. This CDR3 has 11 amino acids. Germline CDR1 is DFQATT and CDR2 is SNEGSKA (reference sequence). The CDR3 DNA is TGCAGTGCTAGCGAGGGTCAGCCCCAGCATTTT. It is translated as CSASEGQPQHF.

This clone was picked up a small number of times. This chain links TRBV5-4 with TRBJ2-7; D is possibly TRBD2 (6 bases). CDR1 and CDR2 (germline): SGHNT, YYREEE (reference sequence). Trimming took off 2 bases at V and 0 bases at J, with 18 bases between the two ends. The CDR3 totals 17 residues. CDR3 residues: CASSLSAYGGYSYEQYF. The CDR3 bases are TGTGCCAGCAGCTTATCGGCGTACGGGGGATACTCCTACGAGCAGTACTTC. Looking up the rest from reference TRBV5-4 and TRBJ2-7 gives the full variable domain: ETGVTQSPTHLIKTRGQQVTLRCSSQSGHNTVSWYQQALGQGPQFIFQYYREEENGRGNFPPRFSGLQFPNYSSELNVNALELDDSALYLCASSLSAYGGYSYEQYFGPGTRLTVT.

The chain links TRBV5-1 to TRBJ2-7; D gene unclear. The CDR3 has 14 amino acids. CDR1 is SGHRS and CDR2 is YFSETQ in the germline V gene. With 1 base removed from V and 7 bases from J, the gap between germline ends came to 15 bases. Here the CDR3 reads CASSLLASGGEQYF. The CDR3 DNA is TGCGCCAGCAGCTTGTTAGCCTCCGGTGGAGAGCAGTACTTC.

The chain combines TRBV7-9 with TRBJ2-3; 7 bases line up with TRBD1. The V and J ends lost 5 bases and 5 bases, in that order; junction bases with no gene match: 10. This CDR3 region has 15 residues. CDR1 and CDR2 from the germline V gene are SEHNR and FQNEAQ (reference sequence). The CDR3 spells CASSPTAGGKDTQYF. CDR3 nucleotide sequence: TGTGCCAGCAGCCCCACCGCAGGGGGTAAAGATACGCAGTATTTT.

CDR3 DNA: TGTGCCATCAGTGAGTCGAACCCACGACAGGCCGGTAACTACGAGCAGTACTTC. Protein product: CAISESNPRQAGNYEQYF. V usage is TRBV10-3 and J usage is TRBJ2-7, with a tentative D call TRBD1 (6 bases). The CDR3 is 18 residues long. V lost 0 bases and J lost 3, with 21 bases in between. In germline, CDR1 is ENHRY, CDR2 SYGVKD.

The chain joins TRBV5-1 to TRBJ2-5; 8 bases agree with TRBD2. The V and J ends lost 4 bases and 3 bases, in that order; junction bases with no gene match: 11. CDR1 and CDR2 (germline): SGHRS, YFSETQ. The CDR3 contains 16 residues. The CDR3 reads CASSLNGPGLEETQYF. The CDR3 DNA sequence: TGCGCCAGCAGCCTAAATGGTCCGGGACTAGAAGAGACCCAGTACTTC.

The chain uses TRBV6-5 and TRBJ1-1; D ambiguous. Germline V gives CDR1 MNHEY, CDR2 SVGAGI. Deletions cut 6 bases from V and 0 bases from J, with 11 bases between. This CDR3 contains 14 residues. The CDR3 loop is CASRGSPLNTEAFF. CDR3 DNA: TGTGCCAGCAGGGGGAGCCCCTTGAACACTGAAGCTTTCTTT.